This TCR beta chain was sequenced in a study of graft-versus-host responses after intestinal transplantation. Notes on this clone: The antigen is undetermined.

Study-wide findings and caveats: Some patients had graft-donor T cell macrochimerism. In their allografts, the ratios of graft-versus-host to host-versus-graft T cell clones were high.

Sequencing used immunoSEQ multiplex PCR; TCRdb keeps in-frame clones, though not all of them. The table shows 35,000 to 45,000 clones, with about 90% occurring only once. The germline V gene encodes CDR1 LNHDA and CDR2 SQIVND (reference sequence). The CDR3 extends over 14 amino acids. Germline trimming cut 8 bases from V and 6 bases from J; bases unmatched to any gene: 8. The TCR originated in a human patient who received an intestinal transplant, so some T cells may come from the graft donor. The V call is TRBV19, the J call TRBJ2-7; 12 bases match TRBD2. Specimen: PBMCs, collected approximately 270 days after transplant. The CDR3 loop is CASRPSGGAVEQYF. The DNA for the CDR3 is TGTGCCAGTCGACCTAGCGGGGGGGCCGTCGAGCAGTACTTC.